This T cell receptor beta chain was obtained from a study of identical twins (dated by TCRdb to about 2016). For the wider study: To test whether fetal clonotypes persist, this study deep-sequenced TCR alpha and beta repertoires from monozygotic twins, from unrelated adults of various ages, and from cord blood. To rule out contamination, the twin experiments were replicated at different times with different library preparation protocols. Study-level results and caveats: Compared with coincidental sharing between unrelated individuals, an excess of low generation-probability sequences was observed among out-of-frame TCR alpha sequences shared between twins. Fewer insertions were carried by abundant cord blood beta clonotypes, a similar but weaker trend appeared in young adult naive repertoires, and no such trend appeared in memory repertoires. Recombination models systematically underestimated out-of-frame TCR alpha sharing in monozygotic twins but agreed with sharing between unrelated individuals. Excess twin sharing in beta out-of-frame sequences was weaker because fewer shared sequences lowered the signal-to-noise ratio. Zero-insertion analyses could be partly confounded by invariant T cells such as MAIT and iNKT, though diverse VJ usage argued against such confounding for most clonotypes. Because the same donors could not be followed over many years, the conclusions depended on cross-sectional statistical analysis.

This clonotype was seen a few times. Its target antigen remains unknown. Base qualities are not recorded, but no much larger clone differs from it by a single base. From a lookup of the germline V gene, CDR1 and CDR2 are SGHTA and FQGNSA. Between the V and J ends, shortened by 1 base and 9 bases respectively, the junction contains 13 bases. From cysteine to phenylalanine, the CDR3 is 14 amino acids long. Here the CDR3 DNA is all that survives: 42 bases in frame from base 1. Only healthy Caucasian donors were included. Three pairs of female monozygotic twins, all aged roughly 18 to 30 years, were included in the twin cohort. Positive isolation kits from Invitrogen were used to isolate the CD4+ and CD8+ T cell populations. Receptors were amplified or captured by 5' RACE. These reads were obtained on an Illumina HiSeq 2000. A universal primer binding site was introduced by template switching, and a unique molecular identifier was present in the final cDNA, enabling accurate counting of TCR cDNA molecules. Specific primers in the conserved constant-segment region were used to synthesize first-strand cDNA for TCR alpha and beta chains. To control for contamination, every cDNA library carried two barcodes: a SMART-Mk sample barcode plus Illumina barcodes. TruSeq adapter sequences, together with Illumina sample barcodes, were added in two successive PCR steps. The TCR alpha and beta cDNA libraries were sequenced on the Illumina HiSeq platform using custom primers. Per the original workflow: MiGEC processed the raw reads to extract unique molecular identifiers, while MiXCR was used to determine the CDR3 positions. Recombination models were inferred per individual with the repgenHMM and IGoR tools using an EM algorithm. Shared clonotypes were analyzed with the tcR package in R, and sharing was normalized by the product of cloneset sizes. To study raw recombination free of thymic and clonal selection effects, out-of-frame nonproductive sequences were analyzed. The public sequencing data were trimmed at Q25 with fastp and processed into clonotypes with MiXCR by TCRdb, which kept only in-frame beta chains. A single entry per CDR3 protein holds the most common genes and DNA from its merged rows. The authors' filters were not applied to this entry. The sample table shows 450,000 or so distinct CDR3 sequences, and roughly an eighth are seen once. The ten largest clones capture around 0.98% of the sample.

The same sample was also used in a study of yellow fever vaccine responses in identical twins. That second report states: The authors reported that the T cell response to vaccination in identical twins appeared partly convergent and partly personalized. The study precisely tracked vaccine-responding T cell clones in identical twins.

The sequence derives from a woman younger than 30 in good health. The specimen sequenced was CD4+ T cells sorted from blood. The sequence links TRBV7-2 to TRBJ2-1; the D segment is perhaps TRBD1 or TRBD2, each sharing 5 matched bases. The DNA sequence reads TGTGCCAGCAGCTTAGTTCCAGGGCGGGTTGAGCAGTTCTTC. It encodes CASSLVPGRVEQFF. With all but the CDR3 taken from the reference TRBV7-2 and TRBJ2-1 genes, the full variable domain is: GAGVSQSPSNKVTEKGKDVELRCDPISGHTALYWYRQSLGQGLEFLIYFQGNSAPDKSGLPSDRFSAERTGGSVSTLTIQRTQQEDSAVYLCASSLVPGRVEQFFGPGTRLTVL.